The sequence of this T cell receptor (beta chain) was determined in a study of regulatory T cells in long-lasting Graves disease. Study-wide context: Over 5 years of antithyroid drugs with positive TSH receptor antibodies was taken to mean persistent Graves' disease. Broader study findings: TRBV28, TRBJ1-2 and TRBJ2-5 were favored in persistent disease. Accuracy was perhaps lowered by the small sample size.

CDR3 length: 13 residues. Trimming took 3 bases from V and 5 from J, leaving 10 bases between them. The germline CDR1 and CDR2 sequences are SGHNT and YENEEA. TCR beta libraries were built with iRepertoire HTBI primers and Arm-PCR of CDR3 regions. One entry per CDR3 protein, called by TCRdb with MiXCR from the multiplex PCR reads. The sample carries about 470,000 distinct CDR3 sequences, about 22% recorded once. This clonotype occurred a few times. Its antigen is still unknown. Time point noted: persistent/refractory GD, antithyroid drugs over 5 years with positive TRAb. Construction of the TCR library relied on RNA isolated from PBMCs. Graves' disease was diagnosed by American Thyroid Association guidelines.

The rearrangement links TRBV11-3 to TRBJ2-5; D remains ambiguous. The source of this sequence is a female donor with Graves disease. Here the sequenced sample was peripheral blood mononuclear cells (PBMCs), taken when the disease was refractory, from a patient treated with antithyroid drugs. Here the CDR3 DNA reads TGTGCCAGCAGCTTCGCCGACCTGGAGACCCAGTACTTC. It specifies CASSFADLETQYF.